A selection of T cell receptor beta chains follows, all from one sample in a study of blood T cell repertoires in COVID-19. Clones were read by immunoSEQ multiplex PCR, and TCRdb kept only the in-frame ones, dropping some. The sample shows approximately 230,000 clones, 86% of them seen only once. Input material: PBMCs or T cells enriched from blood (not recorded which). All receptors derive from a man between 40 and 49 years old who had recovered from COVID-19. The CDR3 runs from the conserved cysteine through the conserved F or W. The order of the fields is V gene, J gene, CDR3 protein.

V gene: TRBV28
J gene: TRBJ2-7
CDR3 protein: CASSGTSPYPYEQYF

V gene: TRBV7-2
J gene: TRBJ1-1
CDR3 protein: CASSFVTDITEAFF

V gene: TRBV19
J gene: TRBJ2-2
CDR3 protein: CASSPSYGRGTGELFF

V gene: TRBV28
J gene: TRBJ2-7
CDR3 protein: CASSPWTGPAYEQYF

V gene: TRBV19
J gene: TRBJ2-7
CDR3 protein: CASSLSGTSPGEQYF

V gene: TRBV12-5
J gene: TRBJ1-4
CDR3 protein: CASGLVHWEDEKLFF

V gene: TRBV19
J gene: TRBJ2-3
CDR3 protein: CASSNGRLAVPSSTDTQYF

V gene: TRBV19
J gene: TRBJ2-7
CDR3 protein: CASSNPGEVAYEQYF

V gene: TRBV18
J gene: TRBJ1-2
CDR3 protein: CASSPTLGQGGNYGYTF

V gene: TRBV28
J gene: TRBJ1-2
CDR3 protein: CASSLLQGPYGYTF

V gene: TRBV11-2
J gene: TRBJ1-1
CDR3 protein: CASRAGTGDWSEAFF

V gene: TRBV6-4
J gene: TRBJ2-3
CDR3 protein: CASTPGASGRADTQYF

V gene: TRBV6-2/TRBV6-3
J gene: TRBJ1-2
CDR3 protein: CASSIQPNYGYTF

V gene: TRBV5-1
J gene: TRBJ2-3
CDR3 protein: CASSLDASTTDTQYF

V gene: TRBV29-1
J gene: TRBJ1-1
CDR3 protein: CSAVRHPNTEAFF

V gene: TRBV5-8
J gene: TRBJ2-5
CDR3 protein: CASSYYGTSGRETQYF

V gene: TRBV5-1
J gene: TRBJ1-1
CDR3 protein: CASSLGRAEAFF

V gene: TRBV5-4
J gene: TRBJ1-2
CDR3 protein: CASSLAGGGGYTF

V gene: TRBV7-9
J gene: TRBJ1-3
CDR3 protein: CASSSPKSSGNTIYF

V gene: TRBV11-1
J gene: TRBJ1-2
CDR3 protein: CASSLLSNYGYTF

V gene: TRBV7-9
J gene: TRBJ1-1
CDR3 protein: CASSRGGVSNTEAFF

V gene: TRBV5-1
J gene: TRBJ1-1
CDR3 protein: CASSAYDRSVNTEAFF

V gene: TRBV7-9
J gene: TRBJ2-7
CDR3 protein: CASRGTSPYEQYF

V gene: TRBV24-1
J gene: TRBJ2-5
CDR3 protein: CATSSTSGNQETQYF

V gene: TRBV4-1
J gene: TRBJ1-1
CDR3 protein: CASSPRAGAMNTEAFF

V gene: TRBV4-3
J gene: TRBJ1-2
CDR3 protein: CASSQDRIYGYTF

V gene: TRBV5-1
J gene: TRBJ2-2
CDR3 protein: CASSLVLAGDLGELFF

V gene: TRBV27
J gene: TRBJ2-3
CDR3 protein: CASAQWAGLTDTQYF

V gene: TRBV5-1
J gene: TRBJ2-3
CDR3 protein: CASSPGTGRTDTQYF

V gene: TRBV5-1
J gene: TRBJ2-7
CDR3 protein: CASRPFAGVRAYEQYF

V gene: TRBV11-2
J gene: TRBJ2-5
CDR3 protein: CASSLTGDETQYF

V gene: TRBV7-2
J gene: TRBJ2-2
CDR3 protein: CASTRPGLTGELFF

V gene: TRBV7-6
J gene: TRBJ2-5
CDR3 protein: CASSFQDRGNQETQYF

V gene: TRBV30
J gene: TRBJ1-6
CDR3 protein: CASGQGNSPLHF

V gene: TRBV10-3
J gene: TRBJ2-1
CDR3 protein: CAMRSGTGIDSEQFF

V gene: TRBV28
J gene: TRBJ2-7
CDR3 protein: CASSFGGPYEQYF

V gene: TRBV27
J gene: TRBJ2-1
CDR3 protein: CASSLSYLLALNEQFF

V gene: TRBV2
J gene: TRBJ2-5
CDR3 protein: CASSEGLAGTETQYF

V gene: TRBV28
J gene: TRBJ1-5
CDR3 protein: CASISGDQPQHF

V gene: TRBV11-2
J gene: TRBJ2-1
CDR3 protein: CASSVNNEQFF

V gene: TRBV6-5
J gene: TRBJ2-7
CDR3 protein: CASSPGQGAYEQYF

V gene: TRBV9
J gene: TRBJ1-6
CDR3 protein: CASSAGTGLPPLHF

V gene: TRBV27
J gene: TRBJ1-1
CDR3 protein: CASSLRGSTEAFF

V gene: TRBV5-8
J gene: TRBJ2-3
CDR3 protein: CASSYNYRGQYTDTQYF

V gene: TRBV28
J gene: TRBJ2-7
CDR3 protein: CASSFETGPYSYEQYF

V gene: TRBV6-5
J gene: TRBJ2-4
CDR3 protein: CASSLQGVAKNIQYF

V gene: TRBV7-2
J gene: TRBJ2-3
CDR3 protein: CASSLLGFVLGSDTQYF

V gene: TRBV15
J gene: TRBJ1-2
CDR3 protein: CATSRDLPGGDTNGYTF

V gene: TRBV9
J gene: TRBJ2-1
CDR3 protein: CASSVMASGRAGNEQFF

V gene: TRBV30
J gene: TRBJ2-4
CDR3 protein: CAWSGTVFKNIQYF

V gene: TRBV12-5
J gene: TRBJ2-1
CDR3 protein: CASGLGGYSGMKENEQFF

V gene: TRBV29-1
J gene: TRBJ2-1
CDR3 protein: CSVRRVTSINEQFF

V gene: TRBV19
J gene: TRBJ1-3
CDR3 protein: CASTPPRGGNTIYF

V gene: TRBV4-2
J gene: TRBJ1-1
CDR3 protein: CASSQDRSNTEAFF

V gene: TRBV30
J gene: TRBJ2-1
CDR3 protein: CAWSGKYLSRGGSYNEQFF

V gene: TRBV6-5
J gene: TRBJ2-7
CDR3 protein: CASTSPQFLAYEQYF

V gene: TRBV6-6
J gene: TRBJ2-7
CDR3 protein: CASSYGTGFYEQYF

V gene: TRBV3-1/TRBV3-2
J gene: TRBJ1-6
CDR3 protein: CASSQGGGSPLHF

V gene: TRBV2
J gene: TRBJ1-5
CDR3 protein: CASSQNPGQGNNQPQHF

V gene: TRBV6-5
J gene: TRBJ2-3
CDR3 protein: CASILAGTDTQYF